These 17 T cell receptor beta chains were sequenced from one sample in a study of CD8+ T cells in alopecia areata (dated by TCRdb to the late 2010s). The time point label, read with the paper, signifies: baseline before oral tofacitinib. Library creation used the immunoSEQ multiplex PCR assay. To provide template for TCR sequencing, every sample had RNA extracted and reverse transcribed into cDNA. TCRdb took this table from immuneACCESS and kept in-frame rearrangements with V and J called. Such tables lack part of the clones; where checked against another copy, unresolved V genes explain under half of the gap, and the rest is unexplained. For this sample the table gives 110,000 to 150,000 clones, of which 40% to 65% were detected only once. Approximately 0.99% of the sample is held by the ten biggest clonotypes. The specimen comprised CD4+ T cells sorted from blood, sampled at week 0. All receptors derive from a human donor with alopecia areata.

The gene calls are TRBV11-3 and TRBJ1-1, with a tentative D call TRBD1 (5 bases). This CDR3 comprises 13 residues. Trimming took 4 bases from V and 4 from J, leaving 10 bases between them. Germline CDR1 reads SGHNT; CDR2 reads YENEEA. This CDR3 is CASSSRGGTEAFF. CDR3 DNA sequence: TGTGCCAGCAGCTCCCGTGGGGGCACTGAAGCTTTCTTT.

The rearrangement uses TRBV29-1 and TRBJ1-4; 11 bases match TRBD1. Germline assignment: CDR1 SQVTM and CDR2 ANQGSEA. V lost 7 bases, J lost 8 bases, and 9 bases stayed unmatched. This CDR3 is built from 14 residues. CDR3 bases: TGCAGCGCCTACAGGGACAGGGGGAACGAAAAACTGTTTTTT. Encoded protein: CSAYRDRGNEKLFF.

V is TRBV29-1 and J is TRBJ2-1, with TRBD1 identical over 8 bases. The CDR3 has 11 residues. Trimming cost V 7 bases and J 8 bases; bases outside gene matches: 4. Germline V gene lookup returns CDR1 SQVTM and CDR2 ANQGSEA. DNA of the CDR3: TGCAGCGGGACAGGGTTCCATGAGCAGTTCTTC. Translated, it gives CSGTGFHEQFF.

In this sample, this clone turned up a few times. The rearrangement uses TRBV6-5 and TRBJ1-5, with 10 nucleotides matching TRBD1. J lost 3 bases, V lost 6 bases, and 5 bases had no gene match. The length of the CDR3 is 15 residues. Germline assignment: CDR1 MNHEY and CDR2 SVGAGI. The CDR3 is CASRSGTGDNQPQHF. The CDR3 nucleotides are TGTGCCAGCAGGTCCGGGACAGGGGACAATCAGCCCCAGCATTTT.

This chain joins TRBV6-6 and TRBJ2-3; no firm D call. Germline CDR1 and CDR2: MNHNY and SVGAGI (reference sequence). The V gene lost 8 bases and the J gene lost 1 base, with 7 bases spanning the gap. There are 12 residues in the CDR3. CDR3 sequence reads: CASSMGTDTQYF. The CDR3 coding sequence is TGTGCCAGCTCCATGGGCACAGATACGCAGTATTTT.

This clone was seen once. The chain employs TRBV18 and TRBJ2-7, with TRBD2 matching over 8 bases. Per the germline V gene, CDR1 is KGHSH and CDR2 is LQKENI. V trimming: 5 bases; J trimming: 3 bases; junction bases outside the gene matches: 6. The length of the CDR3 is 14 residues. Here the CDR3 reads CASSEAGALYEQYF. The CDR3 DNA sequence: TGTGCCAGCTCAGAAGCGGGAGCCCTCTACGAGCAGTACTTC.

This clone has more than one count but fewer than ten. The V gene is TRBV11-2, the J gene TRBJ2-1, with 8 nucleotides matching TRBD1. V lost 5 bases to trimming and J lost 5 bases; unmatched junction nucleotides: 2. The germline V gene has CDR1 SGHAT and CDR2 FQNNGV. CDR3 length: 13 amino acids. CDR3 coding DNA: TGTGCCAGCAGCGAGGACAGGGACAATGAGCAGTTCTTC. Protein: CASSEDRDNEQFF.

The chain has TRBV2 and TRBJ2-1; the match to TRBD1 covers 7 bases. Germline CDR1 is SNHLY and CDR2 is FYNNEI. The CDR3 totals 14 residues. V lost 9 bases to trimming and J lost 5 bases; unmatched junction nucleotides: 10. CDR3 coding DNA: TGTGCCAGTGAGAGGTCAGGGACAGACAATGAGCAGTTCTTC. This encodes CASERSGTDNEQFF.

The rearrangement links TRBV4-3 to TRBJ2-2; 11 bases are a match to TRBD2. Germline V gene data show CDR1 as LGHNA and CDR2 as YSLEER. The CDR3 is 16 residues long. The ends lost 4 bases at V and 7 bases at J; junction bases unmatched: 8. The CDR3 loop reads CASSPQTSGNHGELFF. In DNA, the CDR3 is TGCGCCAGCAGCCCCCAGACTAGCGGGAATCACGGGGAGCTGTTTTTT.

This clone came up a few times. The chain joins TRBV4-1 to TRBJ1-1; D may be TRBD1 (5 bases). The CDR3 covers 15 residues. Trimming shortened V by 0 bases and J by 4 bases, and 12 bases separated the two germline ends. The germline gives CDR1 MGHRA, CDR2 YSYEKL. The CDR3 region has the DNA TGCGCCAGCAGCCAAGACGCGGGGCGGAGCACTGAAGCTTTCTTT. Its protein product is CASSQDAGRSTEAFF.

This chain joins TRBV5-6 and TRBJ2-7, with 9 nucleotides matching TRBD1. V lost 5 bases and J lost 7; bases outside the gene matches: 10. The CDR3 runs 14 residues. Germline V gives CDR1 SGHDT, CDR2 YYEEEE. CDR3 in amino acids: CASRGTGRAQEQYF. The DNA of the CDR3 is TGTGCCAGCAGGGGGACAGGGAGGGCTCAGGAGCAGTACTTC.

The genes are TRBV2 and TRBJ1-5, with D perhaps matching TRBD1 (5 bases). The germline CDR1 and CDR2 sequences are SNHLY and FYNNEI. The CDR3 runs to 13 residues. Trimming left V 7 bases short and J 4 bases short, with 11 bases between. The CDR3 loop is CASMRDLNQPQHF. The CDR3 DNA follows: TGTGCCAGCATGCGGGACCTTAATCAGCCCCAGCATTTT.

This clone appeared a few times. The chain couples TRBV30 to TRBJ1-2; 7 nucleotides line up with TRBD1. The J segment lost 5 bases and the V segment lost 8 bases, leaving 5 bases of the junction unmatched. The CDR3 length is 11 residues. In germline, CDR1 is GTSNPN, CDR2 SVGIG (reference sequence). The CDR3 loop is CAGSQGYGYTF. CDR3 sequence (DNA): TGTGCCGGATCACAGGGGTATGGCTACACCTTC.

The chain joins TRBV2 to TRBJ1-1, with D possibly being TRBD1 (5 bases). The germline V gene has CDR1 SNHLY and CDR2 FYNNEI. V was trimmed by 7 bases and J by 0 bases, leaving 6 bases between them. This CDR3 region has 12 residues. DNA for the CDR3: TGTGCCAGCAACAGGCTGAACACTGAAGCTTTCTTT. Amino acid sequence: CASNRLNTEAFF. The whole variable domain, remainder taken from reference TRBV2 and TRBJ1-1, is EPEVTQTPSHQVTQMGQEVILRCVPISNHLYFYWYRQILGQKVEFLVSFYNNEISEKSEIFDDQFSVERPDGSNFTLKIRSTKLEDSAMYFCASNRLNTEAFFGQGTRLTVV.

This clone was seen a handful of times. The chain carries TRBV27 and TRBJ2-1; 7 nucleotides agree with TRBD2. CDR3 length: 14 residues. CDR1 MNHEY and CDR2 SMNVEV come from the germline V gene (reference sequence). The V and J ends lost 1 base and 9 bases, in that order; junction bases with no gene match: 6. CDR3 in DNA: TGTGCCAGCAGTTTATTGGGGGGGGTCAGTGAGCAGTTCTTC. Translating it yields CASSLLGGVSEQFF.

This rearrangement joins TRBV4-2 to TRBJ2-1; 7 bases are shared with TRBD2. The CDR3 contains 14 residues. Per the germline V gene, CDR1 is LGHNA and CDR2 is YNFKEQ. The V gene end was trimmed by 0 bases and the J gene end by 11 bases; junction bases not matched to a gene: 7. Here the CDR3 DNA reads TGTGCCAGCAGCCAAGATTTTAGCGGGCCAAAGCAGTTCTTC. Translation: CASSQDFSGPKQFF.

This chain's CDR3 is CASSLDPGAPTQYF. CDR3 nucleotides: TGTGCCAGCAGCTTAGATCCAGGGGCGCCGACTCAGTACTTC. The chain couples TRBV11-3 to TRBJ2-4; possibly TRBD1 for D (6 bases). The germline V gene encodes CDR1 SGHNT and CDR2 YENEEA. V shed 0 bases and J shed 12 bases, with 15 bases lying between them. The CDR3 is 14 residues long.